The sequence of this TCR beta chain was determined in a study of shared clonotypes between healthy human individuals. Profiling relied on immunoSEQ multiplex PCR, and the TCRdb table lists in-frame clones only, not all of them. The data show 2 million to 2.5 million clones, more than 80% seen once. This TCR derives from a man in his late teens or twenties in good health. Some clones in this sample may be carry-over from other donors' samples. The sample consisted of naive CD4+ T cells from PBMCs. The subset denotes: CD45RA+ positively selected.

CDR3 residues: CASSEGSSYGYTF. Written as DNA, the CDR3 is TGTGCCAGCAGTGAAGGAAGCAGCTATGGCTACACCTTC. The chain carries TRBV6-4 and TRBJ1-2; D is uncertain. Trimming stripped 3 bases from V and 4 bases from J, with 9 bases between. The CDR3 sequence is 13 residues long. Germline-derived CDR1 and CDR2 are MRHNA and SNTAGT.